This T cell receptor (beta chain) was sequenced for a study of identical twins. Healthy Caucasians alone served as donors. The germline V gene encodes CDR1 MNHEY and CDR2 SVGEGT. This CDR3 is 16 amino acids long. V lost 5 bases and J lost 5; bases outside the gene matches: 8. This clonotype was counted once. TCRdb called the 5' RACE reads again in MiXCR, with one record for every CDR3 protein. The profile covers under 800,000 distinct CDR3 sequences, with about 20% appearing a single time and approximately 4.5% taken by the ten largest. The same sample was also studied in work on T cells expressing NK-cell markers.

The TCR originated in a young woman in good health. The chain has TRBV6-2 or TRBV6-3 and TRBJ2-2; 10 nucleotides align to TRBD1. The source material was PBMCs. The CDR3 DNA follows: TGTGCCAGCAGTACGGGACAGGGGAAATGGACCGGGGAGCTGTTTTTT. Encoded protein: CASSTGQGKWTGELFF.